These 9 T cell receptor beta chains were sequenced from one sample in a study of T cell repertoires in cytomegalovirus infection. One entry per CDR3 protein results from TCRdb running MiXCR on the reads. The table lists 560,000 or so distinct CDR3 sequences, 15% to 20% of them singletons. The specimen sequenced was CD8+ T cells from PBMCs. The receptors derive from a human donor in good health (CMV status not recorded). Some clones in this sample may be carry-over from other donors' samples.

This clonotype was recorded many times. This sequence joins TRBV10-3 and TRBJ2-5; the D gene is possibly TRBD2 (7 bases). The CDR3 has 15 residues. Per the germline V gene, CDR1 is ENHRY and CDR2 is SYGVKD. With 6 bases removed from V and 3 bases from J, the gap between germline ends came to 17 bases. CDR3 in DNA: TGTGCCATCAGGCCCGGGGGGCTAGCAGAAGAGACCCAGTACTTC. This sequence encodes CAIRPGGLAEETQYF.

V and J are TRBV2 and TRBJ2-7; D unresolved. CDR3 length: 12 residues. Per the germline V gene, CDR1 is SNHLY and CDR2 is FYNNEI. V was shortened by 3 bases and J by 0 bases, with 3 bases between the two germline ends. CDR3 in DNA: TGTGCCAGCAGTGACTACTCCTACGAGCAGTACTTC. It codes for CASSDYSYEQYF.

Turning to this clonotype: A read error may explain this, as a much larger clone is one base away. As the CDR3 is not closed by the conserved phenylalanine or tryptophan, this likely results from a read error. The J gene is TRBJ2-1, the V gene TRBV27; D tentatively reads TRBD1 or TRBD2 (5 bases each). CDR1 is MNHEY and CDR2 is SMNVEV in the germline V gene (reference sequence). The CDR3 totals 14 residues. Trimming left V 6 bases short and J 5 bases short, with 14 bases between. CDR3 in amino acids: CASRDPGTNNEQFL. CDR3 DNA: TGTGCCAGCAGGGACCCTGGGACGAACAATGAGCAGTTCTTA.

This clonotype was detected only a few times. This chain joins TRBV19 and TRBJ1-2; D gene unclear. The CDR3 spans 15 residues. The V gene lost 7 bases and the J gene lost 1 base, with 16 bases spanning the gap. Germline V CDR1 and CDR2: LNHDA, SQIVND (reference sequence). The CDR3 sequence: CASTHDRYLNYGYTF. For the CDR3, the DNA is TGTGCCAGTACCCATGACCGATACCTTAACTATGGCTACACCTTC.

Only a few counts were recorded for this clonotype. This rearrangement joins TRBV6-5 to TRBJ2-7; D remains unclear. Germline CDR1 is MNHEY and CDR2 is SVGAGI. The CDR3 length is 12 residues. Trimming removed 7 bases from V and 7 bases from J, with 14 bases in between. The CDR3 DNA sequence: TGTGCCAGCATGGGTGTTGGCTTAGAGCAGTACTTC. This gives the protein CASMGVGLEQYF.

This clonotype was seen at least ten times. The rearrangement links TRBV11-2 to TRBJ1-5, with TRBD1 as a possible D gene (5 bases). The germline V and J ends were trimmed by 0 bases and 4 bases, with 10 bases remaining between them. Germline CDR1 and CDR2: SGHAT and FQNNGV. The CDR3 has 15 amino acids. The CDR3 bases are TGTGCCAGCAGCTTAGAGGGTCAGGGAAATCAGCCCCAGCATTTT. It yields the protein CASSLEGQGNQPQHF. The whole variable domain, filled in from reference TRBV11-2 and TRBJ1-5, reads EAGVAQSPRYKIIEKRQSVAFWCNPISGHATLYWYQQILGQGPKLLIQFQNNGVVDDSQLPKDRFSAERLKGVDSTLKIQPAKLEDSAVYLCASSLEGQGNQPQHFGDGTRLSIL.

V gene TRBV27 combines with J gene TRBJ2-3, with TRBD2 as a possible D gene (6 bases). V shed 5 bases and J shed 6 bases, with 15 bases lying between them. The CDR3 contains 14 residues. The V gene's germline CDR1 is MNHEY and CDR2 SMNVEV (reference sequence). CDR3 coding DNA: TGTGCCAGCAGTACTCAAACGAGCGGGGATACGCAGTATTTT. Translating it yields CASSTQTSGDTQYF.

This clonotype was detected ten times or more. The rearrangement links TRBV27 to TRBJ1-5, with D hard to call. CDR1 is MNHEY and CDR2 is SMNVEV in the germline V gene (reference sequence). Trimming took 1 base from V and 4 from J, leaving 8 bases between them. The CDR3 sequence is 14 residues long. As DNA, the CDR3 is TGTGCCAGCAGTTTATTTGGGAAAAATCAGCCCCAGCATTTT. It yields the protein CASSLFGKNQPQHF.

The chain carries TRBV14 and TRBJ1-6; the match to TRBD1 covers 9 bases. This CDR3 has 18 amino acids. With V trimmed by 4 bases and J by 8 bases, 15 bases remained unmatched. Germline lookup yields CDR1 SGHDN and CDR2 FVKESK. CDR3 DNA: TGTGCCAGCAGCCGCAACACAATTCCGGGACAGGGTTATTCACCCCTCCACTTT. The encoded protein is CASSRNTIPGQGYSPLHF.